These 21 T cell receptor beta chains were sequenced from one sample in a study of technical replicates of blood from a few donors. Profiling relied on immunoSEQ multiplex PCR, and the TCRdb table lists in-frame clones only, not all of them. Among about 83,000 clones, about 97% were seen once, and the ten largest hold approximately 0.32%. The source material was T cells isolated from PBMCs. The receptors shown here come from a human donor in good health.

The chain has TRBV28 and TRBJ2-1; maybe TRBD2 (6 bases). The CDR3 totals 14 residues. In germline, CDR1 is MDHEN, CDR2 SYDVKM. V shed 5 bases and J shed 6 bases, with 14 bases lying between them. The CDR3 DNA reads TGTGCCAGCAGTCGCGCTGTGGAGGGCAATGAGCAGTTCTTC. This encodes CASSRAVEGNEQFF. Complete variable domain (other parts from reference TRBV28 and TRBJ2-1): DVKVTQSSRYLVKRTGEKVFLECVQDMDHENMFWYRQDPGLGLRLIYFSYDVKMKEKGDIPEGYSVSREKKERFSLILESASTNQTSMYLCASSRAVEGNEQFFGPGTRLTVL.

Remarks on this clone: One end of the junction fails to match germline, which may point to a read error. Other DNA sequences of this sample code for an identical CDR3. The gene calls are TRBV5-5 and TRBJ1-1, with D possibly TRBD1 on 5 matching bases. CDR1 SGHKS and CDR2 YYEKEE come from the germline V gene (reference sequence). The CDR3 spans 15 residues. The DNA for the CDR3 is TGTGCCAGCAGCTCTATGGGGGGGGGTAACACTGAGGCTTTCTTT. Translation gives CASSSMGGGNTEAFF.

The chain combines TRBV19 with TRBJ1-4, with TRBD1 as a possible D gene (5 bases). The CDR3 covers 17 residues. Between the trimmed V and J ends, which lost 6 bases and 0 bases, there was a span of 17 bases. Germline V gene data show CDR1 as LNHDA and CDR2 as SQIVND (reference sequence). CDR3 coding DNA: TGTGCCAGTAGCAGACAGTACATAGTGGCAACTAATGAAAAACTGTTTTTT. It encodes CASSRQYIVATNEKLFF.

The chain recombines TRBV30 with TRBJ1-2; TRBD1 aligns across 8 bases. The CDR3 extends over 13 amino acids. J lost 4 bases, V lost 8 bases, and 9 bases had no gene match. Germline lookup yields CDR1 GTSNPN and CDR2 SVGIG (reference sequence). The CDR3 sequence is CALFRDRLYGYTF. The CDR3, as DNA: TGTGCCCTCTTCCGGGACAGGCTCTATGGCTACACCTTC.

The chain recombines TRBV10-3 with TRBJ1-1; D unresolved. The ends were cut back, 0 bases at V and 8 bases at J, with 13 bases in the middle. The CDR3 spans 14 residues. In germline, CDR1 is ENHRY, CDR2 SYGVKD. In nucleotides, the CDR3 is TGTGCCATCAGTGAGTCTGGAGGGCCCCCCGAAGCTTTCTTT. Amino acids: CAISESGGPPEAFF.

The CDR3 region has the DNA TGTGCCAGCAGCGCCCCCGGGACAGTCTATGGCTACACCTTC. This sequence encodes CASSAPGTVYGYTF. This chain connects TRBV9 to TRBJ1-2; 7 nucleotides match TRBD1. Germline V gene lookup returns CDR1 SGDLS and CDR2 YYNGEE. With 3 bases clipped from V and 4 bases from J, the junction kept 6 bases outside the gene matches. The CDR3 has 14 amino acids.

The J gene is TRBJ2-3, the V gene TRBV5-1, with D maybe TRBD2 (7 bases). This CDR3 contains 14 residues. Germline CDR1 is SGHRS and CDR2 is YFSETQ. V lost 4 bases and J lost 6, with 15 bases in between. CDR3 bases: TGCGCCAGCAGCCCCCGGGGGAGGGGGGATACGCAGTATTTT. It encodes CASSPRGRGDTQYF.

The CDR3 coding sequence is TGTGCCAGCAGCGTAGCAACGGGAGACACCTACGAGCAGTACTTC. This codes for CASSVATGDTYEQYF. The chain couples TRBV9 to TRBJ2-7; possible D gene TRBD2, 6 bases. This CDR3 spans 15 amino acids. Germline V lookup: CDR1 SGDLS, CDR2 YYNGEE. V was cut by 0 bases and J by 2 bases, with 12 bases left in between.

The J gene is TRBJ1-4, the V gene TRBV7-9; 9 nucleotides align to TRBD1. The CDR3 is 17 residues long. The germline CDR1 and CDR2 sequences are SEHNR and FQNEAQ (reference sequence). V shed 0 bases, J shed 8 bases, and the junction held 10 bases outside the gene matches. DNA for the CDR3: TGTGCCAGCAGCTTAGCGCTTTGGGACAGGGTCGGGGAAAAACTGTTTTTT. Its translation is CASSLALWDRVGEKLFF. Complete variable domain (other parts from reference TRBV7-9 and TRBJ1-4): DTGVSQNPRHKITKRGQNVTFRCDPISEHNRLYWYRQTLGQGPEFLTYFQNEAQLEKSRLLSDRFSAERPKGSFSTLEIQRTEQGDSAMYLCASSLALWDRVGEKLFFGSGTQLSVL.

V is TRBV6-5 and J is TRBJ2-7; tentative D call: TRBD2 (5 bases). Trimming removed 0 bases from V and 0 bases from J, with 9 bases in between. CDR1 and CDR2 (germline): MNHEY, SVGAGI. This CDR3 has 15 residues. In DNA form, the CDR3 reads TGTGCCAGCAGTTACTCGGCGACTAACTCCTACGAGCAGTACTTC. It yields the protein CASSYSATNSYEQYF.

CDR3 amino acids: CASSRTGTINTEAFF. CDR3 sequence (DNA): TGTGCCAGCAGTAGGACAGGGACGATAAACACTGAAGCTTTCTTT. The genes are TRBV6-5 and TRBJ1-1; 8 bases fit TRBD1. V lost 5 bases and J lost 2; bases outside the gene matches: 7. The germline CDR1 and CDR2 sequences are MNHEY and SVGAGI. CDR3 length: 15 amino acids.

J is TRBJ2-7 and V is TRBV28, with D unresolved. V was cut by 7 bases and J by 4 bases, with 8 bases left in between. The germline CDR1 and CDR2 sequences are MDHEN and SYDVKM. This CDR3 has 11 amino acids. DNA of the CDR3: TGTGCCAGCAACCACGGGTACGAGCAGTACTTC. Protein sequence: CASNHGYEQYF.

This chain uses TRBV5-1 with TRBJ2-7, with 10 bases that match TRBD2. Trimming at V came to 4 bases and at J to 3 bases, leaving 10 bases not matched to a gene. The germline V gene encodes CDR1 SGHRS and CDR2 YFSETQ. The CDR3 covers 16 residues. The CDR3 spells CASSPIAGGVIYEQYF. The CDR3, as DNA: TGCGCCAGCAGCCCCATAGCGGGAGGAGTAATCTACGAGCAGTACTTC.

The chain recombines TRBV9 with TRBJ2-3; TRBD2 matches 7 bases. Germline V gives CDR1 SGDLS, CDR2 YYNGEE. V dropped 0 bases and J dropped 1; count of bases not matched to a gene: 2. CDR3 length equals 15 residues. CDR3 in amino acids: CASSVGSGRTDTQYF. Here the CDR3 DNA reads TGTGCCAGCAGCGTAGGTAGCGGGCGCACAGATACGCAGTATTTT.

The DNA for the CDR3 is TGCGCCAGCACCTTACAGGGCTACGAGCAGTACTTC. As protein: CASTLQGYEQYF. This chain connects TRBV5-1 to TRBJ2-7, with TRBD1 as a possible D gene (6 bases). Trimming removed 6 bases at V and 3 bases at J, with 10 bases between. This CDR3 has 12 residues. From germline, CDR1 is SGHRS and CDR2 YFSETQ. Together with reference TRBV5-1 and TRBJ2-7, the CDR3 gives the full variable domain: KAGVTQTPRYLIKTRGQQVTLSCSPISGHRSVSWYQQTPGQGLQFLFEYFSETQRNKGNFPGRFSGRQFSNSRSEMNVSTLELGDSALYLCASTLQGYEQYFGPGTRLTVT.

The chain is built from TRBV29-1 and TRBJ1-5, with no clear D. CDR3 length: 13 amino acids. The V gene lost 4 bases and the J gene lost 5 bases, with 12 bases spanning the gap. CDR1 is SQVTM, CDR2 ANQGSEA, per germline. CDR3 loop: CSVARGTHQPQHF. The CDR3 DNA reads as TGCAGCGTTGCCCGGGGTACCCATCAGCCCCAGCATTTT.

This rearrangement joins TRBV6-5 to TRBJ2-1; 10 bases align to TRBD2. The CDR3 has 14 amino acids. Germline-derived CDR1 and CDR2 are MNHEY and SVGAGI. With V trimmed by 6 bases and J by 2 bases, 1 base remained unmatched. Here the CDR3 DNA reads TGTGCCAGCAGCACTAGCGGGACCTACAATGAGCAGTTCTTC. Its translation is CASSTSGTYNEQFF.

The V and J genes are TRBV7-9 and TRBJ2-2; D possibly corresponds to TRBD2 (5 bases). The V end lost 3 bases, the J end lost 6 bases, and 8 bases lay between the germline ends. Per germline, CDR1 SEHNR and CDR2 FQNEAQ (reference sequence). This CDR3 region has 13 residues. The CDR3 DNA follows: TGTGCCAGCAGCTTCGGGGAAGCCGGGGAGCTGTTTTTT. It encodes CASSFGEAGELFF.

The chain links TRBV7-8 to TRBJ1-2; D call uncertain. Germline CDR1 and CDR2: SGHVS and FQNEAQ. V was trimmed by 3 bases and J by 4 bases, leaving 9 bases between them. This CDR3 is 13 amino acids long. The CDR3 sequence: CASSFSSGYGYTF. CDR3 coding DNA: TGTGCCAGCAGCTTCTCTTCCGGCTATGGCTACACCTTC.

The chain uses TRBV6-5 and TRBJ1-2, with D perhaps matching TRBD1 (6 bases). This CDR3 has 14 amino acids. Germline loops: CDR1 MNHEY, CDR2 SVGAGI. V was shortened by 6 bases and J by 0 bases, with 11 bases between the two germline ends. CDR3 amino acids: CASRQGQSNYGYTF. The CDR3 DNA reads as TGTGCCAGCAGACAGGGTCAATCTAACTATGGCTACACCTTC.

The CDR3 reads CASSLDRGTDTQYF. CDR3 nucleotides: TGCGCCAGCAGCCTGGACAGGGGCACAGATACGCAGTATTTT. This chain uses TRBV5-1 with TRBJ2-3; the match to TRBD1 covers 8 bases. Germline V gives CDR1 SGHRS, CDR2 YFSETQ. Unmatched junction bases numbered 2, after V lost 4 bases and J lost 1 base. This CDR3 has 14 amino acids.